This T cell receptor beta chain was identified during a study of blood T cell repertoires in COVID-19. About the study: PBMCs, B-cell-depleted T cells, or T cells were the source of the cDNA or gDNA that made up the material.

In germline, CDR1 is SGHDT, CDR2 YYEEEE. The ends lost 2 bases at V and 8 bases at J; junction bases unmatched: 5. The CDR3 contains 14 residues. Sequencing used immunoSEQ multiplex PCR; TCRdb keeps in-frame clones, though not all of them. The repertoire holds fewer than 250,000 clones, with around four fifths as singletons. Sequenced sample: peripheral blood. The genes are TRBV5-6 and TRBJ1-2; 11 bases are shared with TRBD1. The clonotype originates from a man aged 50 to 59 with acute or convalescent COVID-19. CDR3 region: CASSFTGQGGGYTF. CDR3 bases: TGTGCCAGCAGCTTCACGGGACAGGGGGGAGGCTACACCTTC.